This T cell receptor (beta chain) came from a study of immune cell composition in non-small cell lung cancer (dated by TCRdb to the late 2010s). With respect to the entire study: To assign histologic subtype, which was mostly lung adenocarcinoma or squamous cell carcinoma, H&E was combined with p63, CK5, Napsin A and TTF-1 immunohistochemistry. The subtype comparisons left out several tumour specimens with TCR-beta data because those specimens were rare histological subtypes. Using Adaptive Biotechnologies, the researchers ran TCR-beta sequencing on approximately 36 paired NSCLC tumour and non-adjacent lung specimens, along with 20 to 30 tumour-only specimens. Supplementary cohort #1 consisted of ten or so lung adenocarcinoma cases with paired tumour/lung TCR-beta sequencing and with TIL populations generated to assess tumour reactivity.

CDR3 length: 17 amino acids, cysteine to phenylalanine. Only the CDR3 portion is preserved as DNA: 51 bases, with reading frame beginning at the first base. CDR1 SGHTA and CDR2 FQGNSA are derived from the germline V gene. At the junction V is shortened by 4 bases and J by 2 bases; bases outside the gene matches: 5. Findings and caveats that apply to the study as a whole: Compared with lung adenocarcinoma tumours, lung squamous cell carcinoma showed significantly higher Top 10 clone scores and productive clonality. The reactivity cohort was only roughly eleven cases, and tumour-reactive clones were not shown to share sequences with the dominant in vivo tumour-associated clones. Smoking pack-years did not significantly correlate with tumour TCR-beta clonality. Nearly half of NSCLC cases had tumour-associated clones >0.5%, with around four fifths of squamous carcinomas showing such clones compared with about 31% of adenocarcinomas. In 9 to 11 adenocarcinoma cases, a strong correlation was found between maximal tumour-associated clone frequency and TIL tumour reactivity, whereas no such correlation was found between overall clonality and TIL tumour reactivity.

Details on this clone: What this receptor recognizes is not known. Base qualities were left out, and no much larger clone turns up one base away.

Genomic DNA was isolated with the QIAamp DNA kit from frozen aliquots of single-cell suspensions that had not been sorted. The tumour samples consisted of surgically resected non-small cell lung cancer tissue. Tissues were received within 2 hours of resection and were immediately processed into single-cell suspensions. Tissue was broken up mechanically, digested enzymatically with DNase I, collagenase I and hyaluronidase for about 29 minutes at 37 degrees C, and then filtered and RBC-lysed. A two-step multiplex PCR was used to amplify TCR-beta CDR3 regions from genomic DNA, and Illumina-compatible adaptors were added in the second step. TCR-beta immunosequencing was carried out on an Illumina platform through the commercial immunoSEQ service. Turning to the authors' computational methods: Repertoires were summarised as Top 10 Clones, the percentage of T-cell templates from the ten most frequent sequences, and productive clonality. Values of productive clonality ranged from 0 to 1, with a monoclonal population indicated by a value of 1. Tumour-associated clones, identified using log10 scatter plots, were defined as sequences that made up at least 0.1% of tumour T-cell templates and were not found in the matched non-adjacent lung. Analyses were done in GraphPad Prism7 and R, with Student's t-tests for two-group comparisons, ANOVA for stages, and linear regression for relationships. Drawn from immuneACCESS, this table holds only the in-frame rearrangements with V and J called that TCRdb kept. Clones are partly lost; checked studies trace under half to an unresolved V gene and leave the rest unexplained. The V and J calls and clone size were taken over from that table, and D and trimming were inferred from the DNA. This sample is represented by 11,000 to 15,000 clones; about 70% of them were singletons. The ten most abundant clones make up 14% of the sample.

The rearranged segments are TRBV7-2 and TRBJ2-3, with 14 middle bases fitting TRBD2. The sample was lung tumor tissue. The receptor comes from a human donor with non-small cell lung cancer. The bases read TGTGCCAGCAGCTCCCGACTAGCGGGAGGGATCACAGATACGCAGTATTTT. Translation gives CASSSRLAGGITDTQYF.